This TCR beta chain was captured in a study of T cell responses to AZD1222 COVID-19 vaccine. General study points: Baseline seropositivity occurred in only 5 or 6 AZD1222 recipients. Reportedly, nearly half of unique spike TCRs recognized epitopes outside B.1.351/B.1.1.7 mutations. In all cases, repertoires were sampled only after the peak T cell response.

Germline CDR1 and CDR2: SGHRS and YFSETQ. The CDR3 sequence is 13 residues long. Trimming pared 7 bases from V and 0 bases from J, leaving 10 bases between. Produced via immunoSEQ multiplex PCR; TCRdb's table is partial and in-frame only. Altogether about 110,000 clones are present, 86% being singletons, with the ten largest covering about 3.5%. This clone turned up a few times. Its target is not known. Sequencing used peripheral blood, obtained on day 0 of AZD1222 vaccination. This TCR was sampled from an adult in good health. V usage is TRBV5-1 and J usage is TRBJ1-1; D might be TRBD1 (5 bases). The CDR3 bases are TGCGCCAGCGTGGACACTATGAACACTGAAGCTTTCTTT. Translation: CASVDTMNTEAFF.